The 30 T cell receptor beta chains reported below all come from one sample, sequenced in a study of PD-1 blockade in classical Hodgkin lymphoma. Sequencing was performed with immunoSEQ multiplex PCR; in TCRdb, only in-frame clones are kept and a portion is missing. The table has 75,000 to 95,000 clones, nearly 85% seen once; the top ten hold approximately 15%. Time point of the sample: cycle 4 day 1 (C4D1), after less than seven weeks of nivolumab. With no exception, relapse followed autologous stem cell transplantation in all patients, and brentuximab vedotin exposure varied. Sequencing was performed on peripheral blood mononuclear cells (PBMCs), taken before the fourth cycle of nivolumab. These receptor sequences come from a human donor with classical Hodgkin lymphoma.

About this clone itself: Other DNA sequences from this sample encode an identical CDR3 as well. V gene TRBV18 combines with J gene TRBJ2-7; D may correspond to TRBD1 or TRBD2 (6 bases each). Germline CDR1 reads KGHSH; CDR2 reads LQKENI. The V gene lost 6 bases and the J gene lost 2 bases, with 14 bases spanning the gap. The CDR3 totals 14 residues. CDR3 residues: CASSPGGQPYEQYF. The CDR3 DNA is TGTGCCAGCTCTCCCGGGGGCCAGCCCTACGAGCAGTACTTC.

V is TRBV14 and J is TRBJ1-1, with unresolved D. The CDR3 covers 11 residues. Per the germline V gene, CDR1 is SGHDN and CDR2 is FVKESK. Deletions cut 1 base from V and 10 bases from J, with 7 bases between. The CDR3 DNA reads TGTGCCAGCAGCCAAGGGCCCAGAGCTTTCTTT. Protein: CASSQGPRAFF.

V is TRBV30 and J is TRBJ1-2; D unresolved. Germline CDR1 reads GTSNPN; CDR2 reads SVGIG (reference sequence). Trimming shortened V by 8 bases and J by 0 bases, and 16 bases separated the two germline ends. The CDR3 is 14 residues long. The CDR3 DNA reads TGTGCCCACCGAGGTATTGGGGCTAACTATGGCTACACCTTC. It translates to CAHRGIGANYGYTF.

To note about this clone: This same CDR3 is encoded by further DNA sequences in the sample. The rearrangement joins TRBV29-1 to TRBJ2-3; maybe TRBD1 (6 bases). Looked up from germline, CDR1 is SQVTM and CDR2 is ANQGSEA. Deletions cut 3 bases from V and 6 bases from J, with 7 bases between. The CDR3 totals 11 residues. The DNA of the CDR3 is TGCAGCGTTGATAGGGGGGATACGCAGTATTTT. It encodes CSVDRGDTQYF.

V usage is TRBV5-1 and J usage is TRBJ2-3; D remains ambiguous. With 3 bases removed from V and 2 bases from J, the gap between germline ends came to 10 bases. The CDR3 has 14 amino acids. Germline assignment: CDR1 SGHRS and CDR2 YFSETQ. This CDR3 is CASSSQASTDTQYF. The CDR3 DNA reads as TGCGCCAGCAGCTCCCAGGCGTCCACAGATACGCAGTATTTT.

This clone was detected once. This chain connects TRBV6-5 to TRBJ1-5; maybe TRBD1 (6 bases). CDR3 length equals 12 residues. The germline V and J ends were trimmed by 8 bases and 5 bases, with 10 bases remaining between them. Germline assignment: CDR1 MNHEY and CDR2 SVGAGI. The CDR3 DNA is TGTGCCAGCGGGGGGCTTGATCAGCCCCAGCATTTT. Translating it yields CASGGLDQPQHF.

The gene calls are TRBV10-3 and TRBJ2-3; 11 positions agree with TRBD2. CDR1 is ENHRY and CDR2 is SYGVKD in the germline V gene. The CDR3 runs to 17 residues. J gave up 5 bases and V 4 bases, and 11 bases lay outside the gene matches. The CDR3 loop is CAISVTSGTPSGDTQYF. The CDR3 region has the DNA TGTGCCATCAGTGTGACTAGCGGGACTCCCAGCGGAGATACGCAGTATTTT.

The V gene is TRBV28, the J gene TRBJ2-7; 7 bases are a match to TRBD1. The CDR3 covers 14 residues. Looked up from germline, CDR1 is MDHEN and CDR2 is SYDVKM. V dropped 10 bases and J dropped 3; count of bases not matched to a gene: 12. The CDR3 reads CANIQGRYLYEQYF. In DNA, the CDR3 is TGTGCCAACATACAGGGGCGCTACCTCTACGAGCAGTACTTC.

This clone has only one observation. V usage is TRBV7-8 and J usage is TRBJ1-3; D possibly corresponds to TRBD1 (5 bases). Germline assignment: CDR1 SGHVS and CDR2 FQNEAQ. Trimming took off 0 bases at V and 4 bases at J, with 16 bases between the two ends. This CDR3 region has 17 residues. CDR3 DNA sequence: TGTGCCAGCAGCTTAGCGGGGGTCCGTCGGACCGGAAACACCATATATTTT. It encodes CASSLAGVRRTGNTIYF.

This chain connects TRBV7-9 to TRBJ2-1; no clear D gene. From germline, CDR1 is SEHNR and CDR2 FQNEAQ (reference sequence). Trimming shortened V by 1 base and J by 14 bases, and 12 bases separated the two germline ends. The CDR3 is 12 amino acids. The CDR3 DNA sequence: TGTGCCAGCAGCTTAGGTCAGGCAAGTGAGTTCTTC. Amino acids: CASSLGQASEFF.

For this clone: Other DNA sequences of this sample code for an identical CDR3. V and J are TRBV5-4 and TRBJ1-3, with unresolved D. Deletions cut 2 bases from V and 0 bases from J, with 15 bases between. Germline CDR1 is SGHNT and CDR2 is YYREEE (reference sequence). The CDR3 has 17 residues. CDR3 amino acids: CASSLVPPGSSGNTIYF. CDR3 DNA sequence: TGTGCCAGCAGCTTAGTCCCCCCCGGTAGCTCTGGAAACACCATATATTTT.

This chain joins TRBV5-4 and TRBJ2-7, with 7 positions matching TRBD2. V gave up 0 bases and J gave up 4 bases; unmatched junction bases: 10. There are 16 residues in the CDR3. Germline V gene lookup returns CDR1 SGHNT and CDR2 YYREEE (reference sequence). The CDR3 here is CASSLDLLAAQYEQYF. The CDR3 nucleotides are TGTGCCAGCAGCTTGGATTTGCTAGCGGCCCAATACGAGCAGTACTTC.

V is TRBV6-5 and J is TRBJ2-7, with D unresolved. V was trimmed by 7 bases and J by 2 bases, leaving 15 bases between them. Germline V lookup: CDR1 MNHEY, CDR2 SVGAGI. The CDR3 has 14 residues. CDR3 in DNA: TGTGCCAGCACCGACCCCGGAATGCCCTACGAGCAGTACTTC. Translating it yields CASTDPGMPYEQYF.

The chain has TRBV6-5 and TRBJ2-1; D is unclear. V was cut by 3 bases and J by 9 bases, with 12 bases left in between. The CDR3 spans 13 residues. CDR1 is MNHEY and CDR2 is SVGAGI in the germline V gene. The CDR3 DNA reads as TGTGCCAGCAGTTATAAGTCGTGGGGTGAGCAGTTCTTC. Translating it yields CASSYKSWGEQFF.

The chain recombines TRBV7-9 with TRBJ2-1; 13 nucleotides agree with TRBD2. Germline lookup yields CDR1 SEHNR and CDR2 FQNEAQ (reference sequence). After removal of 6 bases from V and 7 bases from J, the junction contained 6 bases not matched to a gene. CDR3 length: 15 amino acids. CDR3 in amino acids: CASSAGLAGRNEQFF. Here the CDR3 DNA reads TGTGCCAGCAGTGCGGGACTAGCGGGAAGGAATGAGCAGTTCTTC.

The chain has TRBV21-1 and TRBJ2-7; the table calls TRBD2, which could not be checked here. TRBV21-1 is a pseudogene segment. The CDR3 totals 15 residues. The CDR3 DNA sequence: TGTGCCAGCACCATACTACTAGCGGGCGACTACGAGCAGTACTTC. Translated, it gives CASTILLAGDYEQYF.

The genes are TRBV6-1 and TRBJ1-4; D is unresolved. CDR1 and CDR2 from the germline V gene are MNHNS and SASEGT. V gave up 4 bases and J gave up 7 bases, with 13 bases separating them. The CDR3 runs 14 residues. CDR3 coding DNA: TGTGCCAGCAGTGGGACGGCAACACTTGAAAAACTGTTTTTT. Its protein is CASSGTATLEKLFF.

The chain recombines TRBV6-5 with TRBJ2-1; TRBD2 matches 8 bases. This CDR3 has 15 residues. Germline CDR1 reads MNHEY; CDR2 reads SVGAGI. The J segment lost 10 bases and the V segment lost 5 bases, leaving 13 bases of the junction unmatched. The CDR3 DNA follows: TGTGCCAGCAGTGCTACGGGACTAGATAGGGCGGAGCAGTTCTTC. Translation gives CASSATGLDRAEQFF.

This clone is a singleton in its sample. This chain links TRBV5-1 with TRBJ2-7; D possibly corresponds to TRBD2 (6 bases). The germline V gene encodes CDR1 SGHRS and CDR2 YFSETQ. Trimming pared 5 bases from V and 6 bases from J, leaving 21 bases between. CDR3 size: 15 residues. As DNA, the CDR3 is TGCGCCAGCAGTCTTCCGGGAGTCGGAACGGGCGAGCAGTACTTC. Its translation: CASSLPGVGTGEQYF.

The chain is built from TRBV7-2 and TRBJ2-3, with 7 bases that match TRBD2. CDR1 is SGHTA and CDR2 is FQGNSA in the germline V gene. After removal of 0 bases from V and 0 bases from J, the junction contained 15 bases not matched to a gene. The length of the CDR3 is 20 residues. For the CDR3, the DNA is TGTGCCAGCAGCTTAGCGCCCCTCCCCGGGGGGAGGTTTAGCACAGATACGCAGTATTTT. Protein: CASSLAPLPGGRFSTDTQYF.

In its sample, this clone was seen a few times. This CDR3 is missing its conserved last phenylalanine or tryptophan, likely due to a read error. It is unclear where the CDR3 begins or ends on the DNA, so no DNA is shown, and the CDR3 is as TCRdb lists it. This sequence joins TRBV23-1 and TRBJ2-7; the table's D call TRBD2 went unverified against the DNA. TRBV23-1 belongs to the ORF category, with a function that is uncertain. The CDR3 spans 11 residues, counting both ends. The CDR3 spells CASSQFRKRYY.

The chain carries TRBV4-1 and TRBJ2-2; D unclear. CDR1 is MGHRA and CDR2 is YSYEKL in the germline V gene. V shed 1 base and J shed 6 bases, with 6 bases lying between them. This CDR3 contains 13 residues. The DNA of the CDR3 is TGCGCCAGCAGCCAAGCCATCGCCGGGGAGCTGTTTTTT. Translated: CASSQAIAGELFF.

The rearrangement joins TRBV5-1 to TRBJ1-1; D might be TRBD1 (6 bases). The V end was cut by 5 bases, the J end by 0 bases, with 14 bases between. CDR3 length equals 15 residues. The germline V gene has CDR1 SGHRS and CDR2 YFSETQ. The CDR3 DNA reads TGCGCCAGCAGGGATACAGGGACCATGAACACTGAAGCTTTCTTT. It is translated as CASRDTGTMNTEAFF.

The chain employs TRBV10-3 and TRBJ1-5, with D uncertain. Germline lookup yields CDR1 ENHRY and CDR2 SYGVKD. The ends were cut back, 10 bases at V and 4 bases at J, with 14 bases in the middle. The length of the CDR3 is 13 residues. CDR3 DNA sequence: TGTGCCACCGGGAAGGCGGAAAATCAGCCCCAGCATTTT. The encoded protein is CATGKAENQPQHF.

This clone has just a few counts. The V call is TRBV7-9, the J call TRBJ2-1, with TRBD2 identical over 7 bases. Germline V gene data show CDR1 as SEHNR and CDR2 as FQNEAQ (reference sequence). The CDR3 runs 17 residues. Germline trimming cut 0 bases from V and 4 bases from J; bases unmatched to any gene: 9. The CDR3 spells CASSLARLADVYNEQFF. CDR3 in DNA: TGTGCCAGCAGCTTAGCGCGTCTAGCGGACGTGTACAATGAGCAGTTCTTC.

The chain has TRBV5-4 and TRBJ1-2; a possible D gene is TRBD1 (6 bases). The ends were cut back, 0 bases at V and 7 bases at J, with 10 bases in the middle. Looked up from germline, CDR1 is SGHNT and CDR2 is YYREEE (reference sequence). This CDR3 is 13 amino acids long. The CDR3 sequence is CASSLVSGAGYTF. The DNA for the CDR3 is TGTGCCAGCAGCTTGGTATCGGGGGCTGGCTACACCTTC.

V is TRBV7-9 and J is TRBJ2-5; no definite D call. The CDR3 is made up of 13 amino acids. V was shortened by 7 bases and J by 4 bases, with 13 bases between the two germline ends. CDR1 is SEHNR and CDR2 is FQNEAQ in the germline V gene (reference sequence). CDR3 DNA: TGTGCCAGCACCCTACTCCCGTTAGAGACCCAGTACTTC. This gives the protein CASTLLPLETQYF. Variable domain in full (rest from reference TRBV7-9 and TRBJ2-5): DTGVSQNPRHKITKRGQNVTFRCDPISEHNRLYWYRQTLGQGPEFLTYFQNEAQLEKSRLLSDRFSAERPKGSFSTLEIQRTEQGDSAMYLCASTLLPLETQYFGPGTRLLVL.

As to this clone: One end of the junction does not line up with germline, which may come from a read error. The chain combines TRBV29-1 with TRBJ2-3; 7 positions agree with TRBD1. The CDR3 has 14 residues. Looked up from germline, CDR1 is SQVTM and CDR2 is ANQGSEA. In DNA, the CDR3 is TGCAGCGTAGAAGGGGGCGCGGACACAGATACGCAGTATTTT. This translates into CSVEGGADTDTQYF.

This chain links TRBV2 with TRBJ1-1; the D gene is possibly TRBD1 (5 bases). V shed 7 bases and J shed 2 bases, with 20 bases lying between them. The CDR3 length is 16 residues. Germline lookup yields CDR1 SNHLY and CDR2 FYNNEI. CDR3 DNA sequence: TGTGCCAGCAAAGGACAAGGTGCCCTAATTAACACTGAAGCTTTCTTT. Amino acids: CASKGQGALINTEAFF. The whole variable domain, filled in from reference TRBV2 and TRBJ1-1, reads EPEVTQTPSHQVTQMGQEVILRCVPISNHLYFYWYRQILGQKVEFLVSFYNNEISEKSEIFDDQFSVERPDGSNFTLKIRSTKLEDSAMYFCASKGQGALINTEAFFGQGTRLTVV.

The J gene is TRBJ2-1, the V gene TRBV30; D not resolved. CDR1 and CDR2 (germline): GTSNPN, SVGIG (reference sequence). There are 12 residues in the CDR3. V was clipped by 4 bases and J by 6 bases, with 10 bases between them. The CDR3 DNA reads TGTGCCTGGACGGGTCGAGGCAATGAGCAGTTCTTC. Its protein is CAWTGRGNEQFF.